Each of the 30 T cell receptor beta chains below was sequenced from the same sample in a study of shared clonotypes between healthy human individuals. Sequenced by immunoSEQ multiplex PCR; TCRdb stores in-frame clones only, minus some. The sample has about half a million clones, around 73% seen once. Source material: PBMCs. All receptors derive from a woman between 40 and 50 years old in good health. Some clones in this sample may be carry-over from other donors' samples.

The genes are TRBV10-3 and TRBJ2-5; 12 bases are shared with TRBD2. V dropped 0 bases and J dropped 5; count of bases not matched to a gene: 13. Germline CDR1 reads ENHRY; CDR2 reads SYGVKD. This CDR3 comprises 19 residues. The CDR3 nucleotides are TGTGCCATCAGTGAGTCGAGGCCTAGCGGGAGGGCCGGAGGGGAGACCCAGTACTTC. Protein: CAISESRPSGRAGGETQYF.

The chain uses TRBV7-6 and TRBJ2-1; 12 bases are shared with TRBD2. V was clipped by 5 bases and J by 6 bases; unmatched bases: 8. CDR3 length: 16 amino acids. CDR1 and CDR2 from the germline V gene are SGHVS and FNYEAQ. CDR3 nucleotides: TGTGCCAGCAGCCCGTGGACTAGCGGGAACGGCAATGAGCAGTTCTTC. Translation: CASSPWTSGNGNEQFF.

The chain employs TRBV5-1 and TRBJ2-7; 8 bases fit TRBD2. Germline V gene data show CDR1 as SGHRS and CDR2 as YFSETQ. The ends lost 4 bases at V and 1 base at J; junction bases unmatched: 22. The CDR3 runs to 20 residues. CDR3 amino acids: CASSMREAGGAGEESYEQYF. In nucleotides, the CDR3 is TGCGCCAGCAGCATGAGGGAGGCGGGGGGAGCGGGAGAGGAGTCCTACGAGCAGTACTTC.

This clone came up once. CDR3 sequence reads: CANDGDYADTGELFF. CDR3 DNA: TGTGCCAACGATGGGGACTACGCCGACACCGGGGAGCTGTTTTTT. V is TRBV27 and J is TRBJ2-2, with 7 bases that match TRBD2. The V and J ends lost 10 bases and 3 bases, in that order; junction bases with no gene match: 11. The CDR3 runs 15 residues. Germline V gene lookup returns CDR1 MNHEY and CDR2 SMNVEV (reference sequence).

This chain links TRBV5-1 with TRBJ2-3; D is uncertain. This CDR3 contains 14 residues. V was shortened by 3 bases and J by 2 bases, with 10 bases between the two germline ends. Germline V gene sequence: CDR1 SGHRS, CDR2 YFSETQ. This CDR3 reads CASSSTDNTDTQYF. In DNA form, the CDR3 reads TGCGCCAGCAGCTCGACGGATAACACAGATACGCAGTATTTT.

The chain combines TRBV5-8 with TRBJ1-2; 7 nucleotides agree with TRBD1. The CDR3 has 13 residues. Germline V CDR1 and CDR2: SGHTS, YDEGEE. The V and J ends lost 4 bases and 7 bases, in that order; junction bases with no gene match: 7. CDR3 coding DNA: TGTGCCAGCAGCAAGGGGGCGTATTCTGGCTACACCTTC. It specifies CASSKGAYSGYTF.

The table lists this clone with a count of one. The rearrangement joins TRBV14 to TRBJ2-3, with 9 nucleotides matching TRBD2. This CDR3 region has 14 residues. The germline CDR1 and CDR2 sequences are SGHDN and FVKESK. Germline trimming cut 4 bases from V and 2 bases from J; bases unmatched to any gene: 1. CDR3 in amino acids: CASSLAGVTDTQYF. CDR3 nucleotide sequence: TGTGCCAGCAGCCTAGCGGGAGTCACAGATACGCAGTATTTT.

Note on this clone: The identical CDR3 is also encoded by other nucleotide sequences in the sample. This chain uses TRBV29-1 with TRBJ2-1, with 10 positions matching TRBD1. This CDR3 has 13 residues. V lost 4 bases to trimming and J lost 4 bases; unmatched junction nucleotides: 1. CDR1 SQVTM and CDR2 ANQGSEA come from the germline V gene. In nucleotides, the CDR3 is TGCAGCGTTGGACAGGGGGCATACAATGAGCAGTTCTTC. It yields the protein CSVGQGAYNEQFF.

The chain links TRBV5-1 to TRBJ2-7; TRBD2 agrees at 14 bases. CDR3 length: 19 amino acids. Losses at the gene ends were 4 bases for V and 0 bases for J; bases not matched to a gene: 12. Germline loops: CDR1 SGHRS, CDR2 YFSETQ. The CDR3 nucleotides read TGCGCCAGCAGCGTAGGACTAGCGGGAGGTACCCGGGGCTCCTACGAGCAGTACTTC. This gives the protein CASSVGLAGGTRGSYEQYF.

The chain has TRBV6-4 and TRBJ2-1; D gene unclear. Trimming pared 2 bases from V and 6 bases from J, leaving 8 bases between. The CDR3 sequence is 13 residues long. Germline CDR1 and CDR2: MRHNA and SNTAGT. The CDR3 is CASSDETTNEQFF. The CDR3 region has the DNA TGTGCCAGCAGTGACGAGACCACCAATGAGCAGTTCTTC.

The chain employs TRBV7-6 and TRBJ2-2; D ambiguous. The CDR3 contains 16 residues. The ends were cut back, 2 bases at V and 0 bases at J, with 10 bases in the middle. Germline CDR1 SGHVS, CDR2 FNYEAQ. CDR3 DNA: TGTGCCAGCAGCTTATATCCTCTTACGAACACCGGGGAGCTGTTTTTT. It yields the protein CASSLYPLTNTGELFF.

The chain recombines TRBV18 with TRBJ2-1; no definite D call. V was clipped by 3 bases and J by 6 bases, with 9 bases between them. This CDR3 is built from 13 residues. CDR1 is KGHSH and CDR2 is LQKENI in the germline V gene. The CDR3 region is CASSPSDINEQFF. The CDR3 DNA reads TGTGCCAGCTCACCTTCAGATATCAATGAGCAGTTCTTC.

The CDR3 protein is CASSPKASGFNYNEQFF. CDR3 DNA: TGTGCCAGCAGCCCGAAGGCTAGCGGCTTTAACTACAATGAGCAGTTCTTC. The chain joins TRBV7-6 to TRBJ2-1; 7 nucleotides line up with TRBD2. Germline lookup yields CDR1 SGHVS and CDR2 FNYEAQ. J gave up 3 bases and V 5 bases, and 13 bases lay outside the gene matches. The CDR3 spans 17 residues.

This clone appeared once. The CDR3 reads CASSGRGARGNTIYF. The CDR3 nucleotides are TGTGCCAGCAGCGGACGCGGGGCCAGAGGAAACACCATATATTTT. J is TRBJ1-3 and V is TRBV7-9; TRBD1 is a possible D gene (5 bases). Germline V CDR1 and CDR2: SEHNR, FQNEAQ (reference sequence). CDR3 length equals 15 residues. V gave up 5 bases and J gave up 4 bases, with 15 bases separating them.

This clone was found many times. The chain couples TRBV19 to TRBJ2-7, with TRBD2 as a possible D gene (6 bases). The CDR3 runs 11 residues. Germline values: CDR1 LNHDA, CDR2 SQIVND (reference sequence). The ends were cut back, 8 bases at V and 4 bases at J, with 9 bases in the middle. CDR3 sequence: CASHGGYEQYF. For the CDR3, the DNA is TGTGCCAGTCACGGGGGTTACGAGCAGTACTTC.

The table lists this clone with a few counts. The chain joins TRBV2 to TRBJ1-1; possible D gene TRBD1, 5 bases. Germline V CDR1 and CDR2: SNHLY, FYNNEI. Trimming took off 4 bases at V and 8 bases at J, with 8 bases between the two ends. The CDR3 covers 11 residues. DNA of the CDR3: TGTGCCAGCAGTGCCGGGGGGGAAGCTTTCTTT. This gives the protein CASSAGGEAFF.

This clone was seen only once. The chain uses TRBV5-1 and TRBJ2-2; D is uncertain. The CDR3 is made up of 13 amino acids. Trimming removed 0 bases at V and 4 bases at J, with 4 bases between. Per the germline V gene, CDR1 is SGHRS and CDR2 is YFSETQ. The CDR3 DNA reads as TGCGCCAGCAGCTTGGAGAGCACCGGGGAGCTGTTTTTT. Translating gives CASSLESTGELFF.

The V call is TRBV28, the J call TRBJ2-7; TRBD2 matches 8 bases. The length of the CDR3 is 15 residues. The V gene end was trimmed by 5 bases and the J gene end by 4 bases; junction bases not matched to a gene: 10. Per the germline V gene, CDR1 is MDHEN and CDR2 is SYDVKM. For the CDR3, the DNA is TGTGCCAGCAGTCGAGGGCGGGAGGTTCCATACGAGCAGTACTTC. Amino acids: CASSRGREVPYEQYF.

The genes are TRBV21-1 and TRBJ2-3; TRBD2, the D gene given by the table, was not confirmed from the DNA. TRBV21-1 is deemed a pseudogene. The CDR3 contains 15 residues. CDR3 DNA: TGTGCCAGCAAGGGCGGGAGATGTAACACAGATACGCAGTATTTT. It codes for CASKGGRCNTDTQYF.

The V gene is TRBV28, the J gene TRBJ2-5; tentatively, D is TRBD2 (7 bases). Germline CDR1 and CDR2: MDHEN and SYDVKM. This CDR3 has 12 amino acids. The V and J ends lost 6 bases and 6 bases respectively, with 11 bases between them. The CDR3 loop reads CASSRGAQTQYF. The CDR3 DNA follows: TGTGCCAGCAGCCGGGGGGCGCAGACCCAGTACTTC.

The rearrangement uses TRBV6-1 and TRBJ2-5; 8 bases are a match to TRBD2. Looked up from germline, CDR1 is MNHNS and CDR2 is SASEGT. CDR3 length: 15 amino acids. V lost 4 bases and J lost 5; bases outside the gene matches: 9. The CDR3 here is CASSVTIAGTETQYF. The DNA of the CDR3 is TGTGCCAGCAGTGTAACGATAGCGGGAACGGAGACCCAGTACTTC.

The V and J genes are TRBV4-1 and TRBJ2-1; 9 nucleotides line up with TRBD1. Germline V lookup: CDR1 MGHRA, CDR2 YSYEKL. V was clipped by 2 bases and J by 5 bases; unmatched bases: 4. The CDR3 sequence is 15 residues long. The CDR3 sequence is CASSQPGQGHNEQFF. DNA for the CDR3: TGCGCCAGCAGCCAACCGGGACAGGGCCACAATGAGCAGTTCTTC.

This clone was detected once. V and J are TRBV10-3 and TRBJ2-1, with D tentatively TRBD2 (5 bases). Germline V lookup: CDR1 ENHRY, CDR2 SYGVKD. The CDR3 is made up of 15 amino acids. V lost 2 bases, J lost 6 bases, and 14 bases lay in between. This CDR3 is CAISEDLAEVNEQFF. In nucleotides, the CDR3 is TGTGCCATCAGTGAGGACCTAGCAGAGGTCAATGAGCAGTTCTTC.

The chain joins TRBV4-3 to TRBJ1-1; no reliable D call. Germline-derived CDR1 and CDR2 are LGHNA and YSLEER. V lost 1 base, J lost 6 bases, and 12 bases lay in between. The CDR3 consists of 14 residues. This CDR3 reads CASSQAVGIPEAFF. The CDR3, as DNA: TGCGCCAGCAGCCAAGCGGTAGGGATCCCTGAAGCTTTCTTT.

This chain links TRBV10-3 with TRBJ2-1, with D tentatively TRBD1 (7 bases). The CDR3 has 13 amino acids. Trimming removed 4 bases from V and 12 bases from J, with 16 bases in between. The V gene's germline CDR1 is ENHRY and CDR2 SYGVKD. CDR3 coding DNA: TGTGCCATCAGTGTCGACAGGGAGGCGGGGCAGTTCTTC. Its translation: CAISVDREAGQFF.

As concerns this clone: This sequence may be a read error, since a much larger clone differs from it by one base. The chain joins TRBV29-1 to TRBJ2-7, with TRBD1 matching over 9 bases. V lost 7 bases and J lost 2; bases outside the gene matches: 12. Germline V gene data show CDR1 as SQVTM and CDR2 as ANQGSEA. This CDR3 region has 15 residues. CDR3 in DNA: TGCAGCGCGGAAGGGACAGGGAAGAGCCCCTACGAGCAGTACTTC. Amino acid sequence: CSAEGTGKSPYEQYF.

The chain has TRBV7-2 and TRBJ1-1; tentative D call: TRBD1 (5 bases). Per the germline V gene, CDR1 is SGHTA and CDR2 is FQGNSA. Trimming took off 4 bases at V and 3 bases at J, with 12 bases between the two ends. The CDR3 runs 14 residues. The chain's CDR3 is CASSSTVGDTEAFF. Written as DNA, the CDR3 is TGTGCCAGCAGCTCGACAGTCGGTGACACTGAAGCTTTCTTT.

A word on this clone: This sample also contains other DNA sequences that code for the same CDR3. V gene TRBV18 combines with J gene TRBJ1-3; D is undetermined. This CDR3 is 14 amino acids long. Germline values: CDR1 KGHSH, CDR2 LQKENI. V was clipped by 2 bases and J by 0 bases, with 5 bases between them. The CDR3 DNA is TGTGCCAGCTCACCAGCCAACTCTGGAAACACCATATATTTT. Its protein product is CASSPANSGNTIYF.

The chain is built from TRBV7-9 and TRBJ2-5; 9 positions match TRBD2. J was trimmed by 5 bases and V by 5 bases; bases with no gene match: 12. Germline CDR1 reads SEHNR; CDR2 reads FQNEAQ (reference sequence). The CDR3 length is 16 residues. The CDR3 nucleotides are TGTGCCAGCAGCCCTCCCCTGGCGGGAGGGTGGGAGACCCAGTACTTC. Its translation is CASSPPLAGGWETQYF.

In regard to this clone: A much larger clone lies one base from this, so it may be a read error. The chain combines TRBV7-9 with TRBJ2-2; no reliable D call. The CDR3 is 12 amino acids. Per the germline V gene, CDR1 is SEHNR and CDR2 is FQNEAQ (reference sequence). Between the trimmed V and J ends, which lost 5 bases and 3 bases, there was a span of 4 bases. CDR3 in amino acids: CASSLDTGELFF. In nucleotides, the CDR3 is TGTGCCAGCAGCCTAGACACCGGGGAGCTGTTTTTT.